This passage covers 11 T cell receptor beta chains from one sample sequenced in a study of cytomegalovirus exposure and HLA in healthy donors. The method was immunoSEQ multiplex PCR; TCRdb's version includes in-frame clones alone and lacks a portion of them. Of approximately 98,000 clones listed, nearly 97% are singletons. What was sequenced was PBMCs. Every receptor here comes from a woman aged 18-29 years in good health and CMV-seronegative.

The V call is TRBV6-5, the J call TRBJ1-2, with a possible D match to TRBD1 (6 bases). The CDR3 runs to 13 residues. The germline V gene has CDR1 MNHEY and CDR2 SVGAGI. Trimming removed 7 bases from V and 0 bases from J, with 9 bases in between. CDR3 in DNA: TGTGCCAGCAACGGGACACCTAACTATGGCTACACCTTC. This encodes CASNGTPNYGYTF.

This chain joins TRBV28 and TRBJ2-2, with TRBD2 as a possible D gene (5 bases). From germline, CDR1 is MDHEN and CDR2 SYDVKM. The CDR3 loop spans 19 amino acids. V was pared by 1 base and J by 1 base, with 19 bases between. The chain's CDR3 is CASSLFSLGLAGNTGELFF. CDR3 nucleotides: TGTGCCAGCAGTTTATTCTCTTTAGGTTTGGCGGGGAACACCGGGGAGCTGTTTTTT.

V and J are TRBV7-8 and TRBJ2-1; no definite D call. V was clipped by 5 bases and J by 0 bases, with 11 bases between them. The germline V gene has CDR1 SGHVS and CDR2 FQNEAQ. CDR3 length: 15 amino acids. Written as DNA, the CDR3 is TGTGCCAGCAGCGCCCTGATGAGCTCCTACAATGAGCAGTTCTTC. Its protein product is CASSALMSSYNEQFF.

This rearrangement joins TRBV7-3 to TRBJ1-1, with D tentatively TRBD1 (6 bases). The V end lost 8 bases, the J end lost 2 bases, and 12 bases lay between the germline ends. This CDR3 has 13 residues. CDR1 and CDR2 from the germline V gene are SGHTA and FQGTGA. CDR3 amino acids: CASALGANTEAFF. CDR3 coding DNA: TGTGCCAGCGCTCTGGGGGCAAACACTGAAGCTTTCTTT.

This chain links TRBV4-1 with TRBJ1-2; possibly TRBD1 for D (5 bases). The CDR3 length is 15 residues. Germline V lookup: CDR1 MGHRA, CDR2 YSYEKL. V gave up 0 bases and J gave up 7 bases, with 15 bases separating them. The CDR3 is CASSQDLTGYSGYTF. In DNA form, the CDR3 reads TGCGCCAGCAGCCAAGATTTAACAGGATACAGTGGCTACACCTTC.

The chain combines TRBV19 with TRBJ2-4, with 8 positions matching TRBD1. Germline V lookup: CDR1 LNHDA, CDR2 SQIVND (reference sequence). This CDR3 comprises 19 residues. After removal of 3 bases from V and 0 bases from J, the junction contained 13 bases not matched to a gene. CDR3 loop: CASSIAGGINPLAKNIQYF. The CDR3 DNA follows: TGTGCCAGTAGTATCGCAGGGGGCATTAATCCCTTAGCCAAAAACATTCAGTACTTC. The variable domain in full, with the rest retrieved from reference TRBV19 and TRBJ2-4, is DGGITQSPKYLFRKEGQNVTLSCEQNLNHDAMYWYRQDPGQGLRLIYYSQIVNDFQKGDIAEGYSVSREKKESFPLTVTSAQKNPTAFYLCASSIAGGINPLAKNIQYFGAGTRLSVL.

The chain employs TRBV27 and TRBJ1-2, with D hard to call. Germline V CDR1 and CDR2: MNHEY, SMNVEV (reference sequence). V was cut by 5 bases and J by 1 base, with 11 bases left in between. The CDR3 is 14 amino acids. In nucleotides, the CDR3 is TGTGCCAGCAGTCCCCAACAGAATAACTATGGCTACACCTTC. Translating gives CASSPQQNNYGYTF.

The chain employs TRBV5-5 and TRBJ2-3, with a weak D call TRBD2 (5 bases). V lost 4 bases and J lost 10, with 13 bases in between. CDR1 is SGHKS, CDR2 YYEKEE, per germline (reference sequence). The CDR3 spans 12 residues. CDR3 sequence: CASSPRADPQYF. CDR3 bases: TGTGCCAGCAGCCCGAGAGCGGACCCGCAGTATTTT.

The V and J genes are TRBV19 and TRBJ2-5, with a tentative D call TRBD2 (7 bases). This CDR3 comprises 14 residues. CDR1 LNHDA and CDR2 SQIVND come from the germline V gene (reference sequence). The germline V and J ends were trimmed by 5 bases and 4 bases, with 14 bases remaining between them. The CDR3 DNA is TGTGCCAGTAGTTTGGGGGGGGGCCTAGAGACCCAGTACTTC. Its translation: CASSLGGGLETQYF.

The V gene is TRBV7-6, the J gene TRBJ2-1; TRBD1 matches 9 bases. V was clipped by 3 bases and J by 9 bases; unmatched bases: 3. CDR3 size: 13 residues. Germline CDR1 and CDR2: SGHVS and FNYEAQ. The CDR3: CASSFTGGGEQFF. Written as DNA, the CDR3 is TGTGCCAGCAGCTTTACAGGGGGCGGTGAGCAGTTCTTC.

Only one count was recorded for this clone. The V and J genes are TRBV13 and TRBJ2-5; 9 positions agree with TRBD1. The CDR3 covers 17 residues. V lost 5 bases to trimming and J lost 7 bases; unmatched junction nucleotides: 17. Germline V CDR1 and CDR2: PRHDT, FYEKMQ (reference sequence). As DNA, the CDR3 is TGTGCCAGCAGCCTGACCCTGGACAGGGGAGGGTTGGGGACCCAGTACTTC. Protein product: CASSLTLDRGGLGTQYF.